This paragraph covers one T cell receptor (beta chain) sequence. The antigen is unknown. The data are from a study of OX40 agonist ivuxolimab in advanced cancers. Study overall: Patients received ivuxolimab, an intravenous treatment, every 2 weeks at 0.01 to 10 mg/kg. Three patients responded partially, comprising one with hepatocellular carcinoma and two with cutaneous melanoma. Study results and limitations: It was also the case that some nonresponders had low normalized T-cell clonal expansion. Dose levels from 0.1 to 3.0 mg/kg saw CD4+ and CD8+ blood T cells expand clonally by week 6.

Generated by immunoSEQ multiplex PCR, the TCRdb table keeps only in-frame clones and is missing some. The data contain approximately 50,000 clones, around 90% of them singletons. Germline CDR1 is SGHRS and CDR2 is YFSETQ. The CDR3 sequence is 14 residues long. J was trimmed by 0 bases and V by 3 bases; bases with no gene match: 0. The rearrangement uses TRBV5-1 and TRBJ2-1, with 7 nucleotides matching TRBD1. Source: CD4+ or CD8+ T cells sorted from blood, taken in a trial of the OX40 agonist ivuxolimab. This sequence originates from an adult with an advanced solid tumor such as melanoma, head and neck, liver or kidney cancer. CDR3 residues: CASSWTGSYNEQFF. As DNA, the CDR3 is TGCGCCAGCAGCTGGACAGGCTCCTACAATGAGCAGTTCTTC.